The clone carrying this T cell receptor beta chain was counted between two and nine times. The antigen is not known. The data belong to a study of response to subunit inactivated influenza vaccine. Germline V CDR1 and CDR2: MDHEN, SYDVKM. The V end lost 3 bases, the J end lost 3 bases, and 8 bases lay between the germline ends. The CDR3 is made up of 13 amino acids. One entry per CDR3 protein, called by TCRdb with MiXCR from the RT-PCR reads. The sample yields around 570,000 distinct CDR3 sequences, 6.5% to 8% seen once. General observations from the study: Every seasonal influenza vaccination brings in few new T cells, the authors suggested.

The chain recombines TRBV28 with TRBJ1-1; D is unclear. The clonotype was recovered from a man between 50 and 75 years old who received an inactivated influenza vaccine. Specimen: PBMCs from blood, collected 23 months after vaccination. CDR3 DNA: TGTGCCAGCAGTTTCTTGTTGTACACTGAAGCTTTCTTT. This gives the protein CASSFLLYTEAFF.